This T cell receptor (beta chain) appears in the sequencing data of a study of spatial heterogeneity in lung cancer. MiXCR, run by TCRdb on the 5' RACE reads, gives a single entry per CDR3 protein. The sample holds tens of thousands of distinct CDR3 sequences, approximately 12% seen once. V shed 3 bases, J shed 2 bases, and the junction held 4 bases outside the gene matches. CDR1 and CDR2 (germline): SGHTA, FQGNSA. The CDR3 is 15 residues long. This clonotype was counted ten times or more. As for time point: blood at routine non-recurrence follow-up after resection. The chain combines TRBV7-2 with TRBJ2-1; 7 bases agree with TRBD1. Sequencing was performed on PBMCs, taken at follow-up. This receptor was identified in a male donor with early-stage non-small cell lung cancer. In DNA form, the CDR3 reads TGTGCCAGCAGCTTTGCCGGGACAGCCTACAATGAGCAGTTCTTC. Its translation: CASSFAGTAYNEQFF.